Listed below are T cell receptor beta chains from one sample, sequenced in a study of cytomegalovirus exposure and HLA in healthy donors. Sequencing used immunoSEQ multiplex PCR; TCRdb keeps in-frame clones, though not all of them. The sample lists about 160,000 clones, roughly four fifths occurring once. The source material was PBMCs. These receptors were obtained from a female donor in good health and CMV-seronegative. Both conserved end residues are part of each CDR3. The D gene is left open where the match is weak. Not every row has a clone size; where given, it reads once, few, many or a size class.

v_gene	d_gene	j_gene	abundance	CDR3aa	CDR3nt
TRBV5-4	TRBD2	TRBJ2-5	NA	CASSSTSGGFIQYF	TGTGCCAGCAGCAGTACTAGCGGGGGGTTCATCCAGTACTTC
TRBV11-2	NA	TRBJ1-1	NA	CASSSTENTEAFF	TGTGCCAGCAGCTCAACAGAAAACACTGAAGCTTTCTTT
TRBV7-9	TRBD1	TRBJ1-2	NA	CASALTGGREYGYTF	TGTGCCAGCGCCCTCACAGGGGGGAGAGAGTATGGCTACACCTTC
TRBV19	NA	TRBJ1-1	NA	CATAARDGRNTEAFF	TGTGCCACCGCGGCGCGTGACGGAAGAAACACTGAAGCTTTCTTT
TRBV7-2	NA	TRBJ2-5	NA	CASSLARGGVRETQYF	TGTGCCAGCAGCTTAGCGCGCGGAGGGGTAAGGGAGACCCAGTACTTC
TRBV5-6	TRBD1	TRBJ1-3	NA	CASSSGQSSGNTIYF	TGTGCCAGCAGCTCGGGACAGAGCTCTGGAAACACCATATATTTT
TRBV28	TRBD1	TRBJ1-1	NA	CASSLSVQGAREAFF	TGTGCCAGCAGTTTATCGGTGCAGGGGGCTAGGGAAGCTTTCTTT
TRBV20-1	TRBD2	TRBJ2-7	NA	CRLAGAREQYF	TGCCGACTAGCGGGAGCTCGAGAGCAGTACTTC
TRBV7-2	NA	TRBJ1-4	NA	CASSLNHPGGSEKLFF	TGTGCCAGCAGCTTGAATCACCCCGGTGGTAGTGAAAAACTGTTTTTT
TRBV18	TRBD2	TRBJ2-1	few	CASSPPTSGPAHEQFF	TGTGCCAGCTCACCACCAACTAGCGGTCCCGCCCATGAGCAGTTCTTC
TRBV6-5	NA	TRBJ1-2	NA	CASSYESYYGYTF	TGTGCCAGCAGTTACGAGAGTTACTATGGCTACACCTTC
TRBV5-1	TRBD2	TRBJ2-7	once	CASSLGAGGIYEQYF	TGCGCCAGCAGCTTGGGAGCGGGGGGCATATACGAGCAGTACTTC
TRBV7-2	TRBD2	TRBJ2-1	NA	CASSLGPASGGGEQFF	TGTGCCAGCAGCTTAGGTCCCGCTAGCGGGGGCGGTGAGCAGTTCTTC
TRBV30	TRBD1	TRBJ2-5	NA	CAWSVQGVKETQYF	TGTGCCTGGAGTGTACAGGGGGTAAAAGAGACCCAGTACTTC
TRBV7-2	NA	TRBJ2-5	once	CASSLLRVGTQYF	TGTGCCAGCAGCTTATTACGGGTGGGGACCCAGTACTTC
TRBV5-8	NA	TRBJ2-2	NA	CASSAQVGIGELFF	TGTGCCAGCAGCGCGCAGGTGGGCATCGGGGAGCTGTTTTTT
TRBV5-1	TRBD2	TRBJ2-5	NA	CASRPGGLETQYF	TGCGCCAGCAGACCGGGGGGGCTAGAGACCCAGTACTTC
TRBV29-1	TRBD1	TRBJ1-5	NA	CSVRQGGSNQPQHF	TGCAGCGTCCGACAGGGGGGTAGCAATCAGCCCCAGCATTTT
TRBV21-1	NA	TRBJ1-5	NA	CASSKDRCGQGPPSPYQPQHF	TGTGCCAGCAGCAAAGATCGGTGTGGACAGGGGCCACCTTCCCCCTATCAGCCCCAGCATTTT
TRBV27	NA	TRBJ1-1	NA	CASSRGGAEAFF	TGTGCCAGCAGTCGGGGGGGCGCTGAAGCTTTCTTT
TRBV2	NA	TRBJ2-3	NA	CASASPDTQYF	TGCGCCAGCGCTAGTCCAGATACGCAGTATTTT
TRBV10-3	TRBD2	TRBJ2-7	NA	CAISRREGRLSDEQYF	TGTGCCATCAGTAGACGGGAGGGGAGGCTTAGCGACGAGCAGTACTTC
TRBV4-2	TRBD2	TRBJ2-5	NA	CASSPTIGTTLRETQYF	TGTGCCAGCAGCCCAACCATCGGGACTACCCTCCGGGAGACCCAGTACTTC
TRBV4-3	NA	TRBJ2-3	NA	CASSQDRVSPDTQYF	TGCGCCAGCAGCCAAGATCGAGTTTCACCGGATACGCAGTATTTT
TRBV18	NA	TRBJ2-5	NA	CASSPLPGTNRGETQYF	TGTGCCAGCTCACCACTTCCCGGGACAAATAGGGGGGAGACCCAGTACTTC
TRBV5-5	TRBD1	TRBJ2-7	NA	CASSLSGTGYEQYF	TGTGCCAGCAGCTTGTCCGGGACAGGCTACGAGCAGTACTTC
TRBV5-1	TRBD1	TRBJ2-3	NA	CASSLVGTGNTDTQYF	TGCGCCAGCAGCTTGGTAGGGACAGGGAACACAGATACGCAGTATTTT
TRBV7-8	TRBD1	TRBJ1-5	NA	CASSVQGAGNQPQHF	TGTGCCAGCAGCGTACAGGGGGCCGGCAATCAGCCCCAGCATTTT
TRBV11-2	TRBD1	TRBJ2-3	NA	CASSLATGGTGTQYF	TGTGCCAGCAGCTTAGCGACAGGGGGAACTGGTACGCAGTATTTT
TRBV21-1	NA	TRBJ1-1	NA	CASTQPDSPLNTEAFF	TGTGCCAGCACCCAACCGGACAGCCCGTTGAACACTGAAGCTTTCTTT
TRBV27	TRBD2	TRBJ2-1	NA	CASRPSGSYEQFF	TGTGCCAGCAGGCCTAGCGGGAGTTATGAGCAGTTCTTC
TRBV5-1	TRBD1	TRBJ2-3	NA	CASSLGQGLTDTQYF	TGCGCCAGCAGCTTGGGACAGGGTCTGACAGATACGCAGTATTTT
TRBV7-2	TRBD1	TRBJ1-1	NA	CASSLGQGRFAEAFF	TGTGCCAGCAGCCTGGGACAGGGTCGGTTTGCTGAAGCTTTCTTT
TRBV4-2	TRBD1	TRBJ2-2	NA	CASSQDRGAGELFF	TGTGCCAGCAGCCAGGACAGGGGGGCCGGGGAGCTGTTTTTT
TRBV28	TRBD1	TRBJ1-2	NA	CASSIRGAGGYGYTF	TGTGCCAGCAGTATCAGGGGGGCGGGGGGCTATGGCTACACCTTC
TRBV27	NA	TRBJ1-5	NA	CASSFQGRGGTQPQHF	TGTGCCAGCAGTTTCCAGGGGCGCGGAGGTACTCAGCCCCAGCATTTT
TRBV7-2	NA	TRBJ2-7	once	CASSFRQMYEQYF	TGTGCCAGCAGCTTCCGTCAGATGTACGAGCAGTACTTC
TRBV6-5	NA	TRBJ2-6	NA	CASSTRQAGANGLTF	TGTGCCAGCAGTACAAGACAGGCTGGGGCCAACGGCCTGACTTTC
TRBV4-2	NA	TRBJ1-2	NA	CASSQDQGNGYTF	TGTGCCAGCAGCCAAGATCAGGGGAATGGCTACACCTTC
TRBV11-2	NA	TRBJ2-7	NA	CASSLDQGYEQYF	TGTGCCAGCAGCTTAGACCAGGGGTACGAGCAGTACTTC
TRBV7-6	TRBD2	TRBJ2-2	NA	CASSPTGGPGELFF	TGTGCCAGCAGCCCTACGGGAGGCCCCGGGGAGCTGTTTTTT
TRBV2	NA	TRBJ2-7	NA	CASSEGSPGEQYF	TGTGCCAGCAGTGAAGGGAGCCCGGGCGAGCAGTACTTC
TRBV11-2	TRBD1	TRBJ2-7	once	CASSLGPGQVTREGQYF	TGTGCCAGCAGCTTAGGGCCAGGACAGGTCACTCGTGAGGGACAGTACTTC
TRBV28	NA	TRBJ2-3	NA	CASSSPTATTDTQYF	TGTGCCAGCAGCTCTCCGACTGCCACAACAGATACGCAGTATTTT
TRBV2	NA	TRBJ1-5	NA	CASNKGGLLSQPQHF	TGTGCCAGCAATAAGGGAGGACTCCTAAGTCAGCCCCAGCATTTT
TRBV30	NA	TRBJ1-3	NA	CAWTGRDTIYF	TGTGCCTGGACTGGTCGGGACACCATATATTTT
TRBV9	TRBD2	TRBJ2-5	NA	CASSVGGGGRGETQYF	TGTGCCAGCAGCGTAGGTGGGGGGGGACGTGGCGAGACCCAGTACTTC
TRBV19	NA	TRBJ2-2	NA	CASSTSGGRELFF	TGTGCCAGTAGTACCTCCGGGGGACGGGAGCTGTTTTTT
TRBV15	NA	TRBJ2-1	NA	CATSRDIAGYEQFF	TGTGCCACCAGCAGAGATATCGCGGGGTATGAGCAGTTCTTC
TRBV5-1	TRBD2	TRBJ2-5	NA	CASSLPSGAETQYF	TGCGCCAGCAGCTTGCCTAGCGGGGCGGAGACCCAGTACTTC
TRBV18	NA	TRBJ1-2	NA	CASSPSTAIRGGYTF	TGTGCCAGCTCACCGTCGACGGCCATCAGGGGTGGCTACACCTTC
TRBV19	NA	TRBJ1-4	NA	CASSIGLGTTTNEKLFF	TGTGCCAGTAGTATAGGTTTGGGGACTACAACTAATGAAAAACTGTTTTTT
TRBV5-1	NA	TRBJ2-3	NA	CASSFAGLSTDTQYF	TGCGCCAGCAGCTTTGCAGGGCTTAGCACAGATACGCAGTATTTT
TRBV7-2	TRBD1	TRBJ1-4	NA	CASSLGYRDRNEKLFF	TGTGCCAGCAGCTTGGGCTACCGGGACAGAAATGAAAAACTGTTTTTT
TRBV25-1	NA	TRBJ1-2	NA	CASSVRGPWGGYTF	TGTGCCAGCAGTGTCAGGGGACCCTGGGGTGGCTACACCTTC
TRBV5-1	NA	TRBJ2-2	NA	CASSLGAPSNTGELFF	TGCGCCAGCAGCTTGGGAGCTCCATCGAACACCGGGGAGCTGTTTTTT
TRBV5-1	TRBD1	TRBJ2-4	few	CASSLDRGNIQYF	TGCGCCAGCAGCTTGGACAGGGGGAACATTCAGTACTTC